This T cell receptor (beta chain) appears in the sequencing data of a study of cytomegalovirus exposure and HLA in healthy donors. Findings and limits, study-wide: The authors judged a highly shared variant cluster likely a sequencing artifact.

In its sample, this clone was seen a few times. Antigen: not known. Germline V gene lookup returns CDR1 MNHNS and CDR2 SASEGT. This CDR3 has 16 residues. Germline trimming cut 2 bases from V and 4 bases from J; bases unmatched to any gene: 5. Primers for the PCR totalled 60 Vbeta and 13 Jbeta. Assay: immunoSEQ multiplex PCR; the TCRdb copy retains only in-frame clones and omits some. The profile shows some 120,000 clones, 70% to 85% of them singletons. Sequenced material: PBMCs. The source of this sequence is a human donor in good health. This rearrangement joins TRBV6-1 to TRBJ2-2; TRBD2 agrees at 9 bases. In DNA form, the CDR3 reads TGTGCCAGCAGTGAATTGGCGGGAGGGTCCACCGGGGAGCTGTTTTTT. This gives the protein CASSELAGGSTGELFF.